This T cell receptor beta chain was sequenced during a study of blood T cell repertoires in COVID-19. Assay used: immunoSEQ multiplex PCR; TCRdb lists only in-frame clones, some missing. The sample shows roughly 200,000 clones, about nine tenths of them seen only once. Study members were between about 18 and 95 years old and lived in approximately 25 US regions. Germline V CDR1 and CDR2: SGHAT, FQNNGV. This CDR3 has 15 amino acids. J gave up 7 bases and V 1 base, and 4 bases lay outside the gene matches. This clone was detected only once. This TCR came from a woman aged 50 to 60 in a cohort exposed to, infected with or recovered from COVID-19 (not recorded which). The source material was PBMCs or T cells enriched from blood (not recorded which). J is TRBJ1-6 and V is TRBV11-2; 7 positions match TRBD1. This chain's CDR3 is CASSLGAGGNSPLHF. For the CDR3, the DNA is TGTGCCAGCAGCTTAGGTGCAGGGGGAAATTCACCCCTCCACTTT. Supplemented by reference TRBV11-2 and TRBJ1-6, the full variable domain reads EAGVAQSPRYKIIEKRQSVAFWCNPISGHATLYWYQQILGQGPKLLIQFQNNGVVDDSQLPKDRFSAERLKGVDSTLKIQPAKLEDSAVYLCASSLGAGGNSPLHFGNGTRLTVT.